Below are 30 T cell receptor beta chains sequenced from a single sample in a study of T cell responses to AZD1222 COVID-19 vaccine. Data came from immunoSEQ multiplex PCR; TCRdb stores just in-frame clones and leaves some out. In the table there are 170,000 or so clones, less than 95% of which are singletons. The sequences come from peripheral blood, collected on day 0 of AZD1222 vaccination. Receptors were obtained from an adult in good health.

This chain links TRBV2 with TRBJ2-5; TRBD2 matches 11 bases. V lost 2 bases, J lost 5 bases, and 10 bases stayed unmatched. This CDR3 contains 17 residues. CDR1 and CDR2 (germline): SNHLY, FYNNEI. CDR3 in DNA: TGTGCCAGCAGTGAATTTAGTAGCGGGGGGGCCCGGGAGACCCAGTACTTC. It is translated as CASSEFSSGGARETQYF.

The V call is TRBV7-9, the J call TRBJ2-5, with 16 bases that match TRBD2. The CDR3 has 18 residues. The trim removed 4 bases at V and 2 bases at J, leaving 7 bases unmatched. CDR1 is SEHNR and CDR2 is FQNEAQ in the germline V gene (reference sequence). This CDR3 reads CASSSPGLAGGYQETQYF. In nucleotides, the CDR3 is TGTGCCAGCAGCTCCCCGGGACTAGCGGGGGGGTATCAAGAGACCCAGTACTTC. Using reference TRBV7-9 and TRBJ2-5 for the parts outside the CDR3, the full variable domain is DTGVSQNPRHKITKRGQNVTFRCDPISEHNRLYWYRQTLGQGPEFLTYFQNEAQLEKSRLLSDRFSAERPKGSFSTLEIQRTEQGDSAMYLCASSSPGLAGGYQETQYFGPGTRLLVL.

CDR3 amino acids: CASSGPPVQNQPQHF. The DNA for the CDR3 is TGTGCCAGCAGCGGTCCTCCCGTCCAAAATCAGCCCCAGCATTTT. J is TRBJ1-5 and V is TRBV28; unclear D gene. This CDR3 is 15 amino acids long. The germline gives CDR1 MDHEN, CDR2 SYDVKM. V was shortened by 6 bases and J by 4 bases, with 16 bases between the two germline ends.

The genes are TRBV19 and TRBJ2-7; 8 bases are shared with TRBD1. The CDR3 loop spans 13 amino acids. After removal of 6 bases from V and 2 bases from J, the junction contained 3 bases not matched to a gene. Per germline, CDR1 LNHDA and CDR2 SQIVND (reference sequence). CDR3 protein: CASSDRGPYEQYF. The CDR3 DNA sequence: TGTGCCAGTAGCGACAGGGGCCCCTACGAGCAGTACTTC. The variable domain in full, completed from reference TRBV19 and TRBJ2-7, reads DGGITQSPKYLFRKEGQNVTLSCEQNLNHDAMYWYRQDPGQGLRLIYYSQIVNDFQKGDIAEGYSVSREKKESFPLTVTSAQKNPTAFYLCASSDRGPYEQYFGPGTRLTVT.

In its sample, this clone was seen once. This rearrangement joins TRBV24-1 to TRBJ1-5, with 9 bases that match TRBD1. Germline CDR1 KGHDR, CDR2 SFDVKD. Trimming cost V 2 bases and J 0 bases; bases outside gene matches: 7. The CDR3 length is 18 residues. This CDR3 is CATSDSTGGGYSNQPQHF. CDR3 in DNA: TGTGCCACCAGTGATTCGACAGGGGGGGGGTATAGCAATCAGCCCCAGCATTTT.

The rearrangement joins TRBV18 to TRBJ1-1; 9 bases line up with TRBD1. CDR3 length: 16 amino acids. The ends lost 6 bases at V and 5 bases at J; junction bases unmatched: 13. CDR1 KGHSH and CDR2 LQKENI come from the germline V gene. The chain's CDR3 is CASSRTETGGVTEAFF. CDR3 nucleotide sequence: TGTGCCAGCTCGAGGACAGAGACAGGGGGTGTTACTGAAGCTTTCTTT.

V is TRBV10-3 and J is TRBJ2-7; tentatively, D is TRBD2 (5 bases). The length of the CDR3 is 16 residues. Trimming cost V 4 bases and J 6 bases, with 22 bases left between them. Germline lookup yields CDR1 ENHRY and CDR2 SYGVKD. In DNA, the CDR3 is TGTGCCATCAGTGGCTCGCGGGTGTTCAGTACGGGCGAGCAGTACTTC. Translation gives CAISGSRVFSTGEQYF.

This chain links TRBV18 with TRBJ1-1; 10 nucleotides match TRBD1. V dropped 4 bases and J dropped 3; count of bases not matched to a gene: 2. Germline CDR1 is KGHSH and CDR2 is LQKENI. This CDR3 is built from 14 residues. As DNA, the CDR3 is TGTGCCAGCTCACAGACAGGGGGCTACACTGAAGCTTTCTTT. Translating it yields CASSQTGGYTEAFF.

The gene calls are TRBV4-2 and TRBJ2-3; 13 positions agree with TRBD2. Germline-derived CDR1 and CDR2 are LGHNA and YNFKEQ. The CDR3 has 19 residues. Unmatched junction bases numbered 12, after V lost 3 bases and J lost 3 bases. The CDR3 spells CASSQEVYTSGGETDTQYF. CDR3 nucleotide sequence: TGTGCCAGCAGCCAGGAGGTGTACACTAGCGGGGGGGAGACAGATACGCAGTATTTT.

V usage is TRBV19 and J usage is TRBJ1-4, with 7 bases lining up with TRBD1. The length of the CDR3 is 15 residues. J was trimmed by 7 bases and V by 10 bases; bases with no gene match: 15. Germline CDR1 reads LNHDA; CDR2 reads SQIVND (reference sequence). CDR3 DNA sequence: TGTGCCACCTCGGTCGCGCCAGGGGGTTCTGAAAAACTGTTTTTT. This codes for CATSVAPGGSEKLFF.

This clone appeared a single time. V is TRBV6-5 and J is TRBJ1-1; D is unresolved. V lost 0 bases and J 3 bases, leaving 11 bases between the germline ends. Germline V gene sequence: CDR1 MNHEY, CDR2 SVGAGI. There are 15 residues in the CDR3. CDR3 nucleotides: TGTGCCAGCAGTTACTCGGAACGGCTTCACACTGAAGCTTTCTTT. Translation gives CASSYSERLHTEAFF.

This sequence joins TRBV9 and TRBJ1-1, with 7 bases that match TRBD1. CDR3 length equals 14 residues. The trim removed 3 bases at V and 4 bases at J, leaving 6 bases unmatched. Germline lookup yields CDR1 SGDLS and CDR2 YYNGEE. The chain's CDR3 is CASSGNRGSTEAFF. The CDR3 nucleotides are TGTGCCAGCAGCGGAAACAGGGGAAGCACTGAAGCTTTCTTT.

The genes are TRBV7-9 and TRBJ1-4; D gene unclear. Trimming stripped 1 base from V and 11 bases from J, with 11 bases between. The CDR3 consists of 13 residues. The germline V gene has CDR1 SEHNR and CDR2 FQNEAQ (reference sequence). The CDR3 region is CASSLVGPEKLFF. The CDR3 DNA follows: TGTGCCAGCAGCTTAGTTGGCCCCGAGAAACTGTTTTTT.

This chain joins TRBV6-5 and TRBJ1-2, with D perhaps matching TRBD1 (5 bases). Germline V gives CDR1 MNHEY, CDR2 SVGAGI. The V and J ends lost 5 bases and 2 bases respectively, with 9 bases between them. The CDR3 runs 13 residues. The CDR3 coding sequence is TGTGCCAGCAGTACCGGGGCGAACTATGGCTACACCTTC. Translation: CASSTGANYGYTF.

This chain connects TRBV28 to TRBJ1-2; TRBD1 might be the D (5 bases). Germline CDR1 reads MDHEN; CDR2 reads SYDVKM. The CDR3 has 14 amino acids. Trimming left V 1 base short and J 6 bases short, with 12 bases between. CDR3 protein: CASSLSGGKNGYTF. CDR3 in DNA: TGTGCCAGCAGTTTATCGGGGGGGAAGAATGGCTACACCTTC.

This clone was detected once. The chain joins TRBV3-1 (or the pseudogene TRBV3-2) to TRBJ1-4, with a tentative D call TRBD1 (5 bases). The CDR3 runs to 15 residues. Germline V gives CDR1 LGHDT, CDR2 YNNKEL (reference sequence). Trimming removed 2 bases from V and 8 bases from J, with 15 bases in between. The CDR3 DNA reads as TGTGCCAGCAGCCAAACCGGGGCGGACGGGGAAAAACTGTTTTTT. Amino acids: CASSQTGADGEKLFF.

This chain joins TRBV4-3 and TRBJ2-1, with TRBD1 as a possible D gene (6 bases). V lost 0 bases and J lost 4, with 13 bases in between. The CDR3 contains 16 residues. Germline V gene sequence: CDR1 LGHNA, CDR2 YSLEER. CDR3 nucleotides: TGCGCCAGCAGCCAAGAACAGCTAGGGGGTTACAATGAGCAGTTCTTC. Translating it yields CASSQEQLGGYNEQFF.

This clone turned up a few times. The chain carries TRBV7-9 and TRBJ2-7, with D unresolved. Germline V CDR1 and CDR2: SEHNR, FQNEAQ (reference sequence). The V and J ends lost 4 bases and 0 bases respectively, with 13 bases between them. CDR3 length equals 15 residues. CDR3 bases: TGTGCCAGCAGCTCTCGGTGGCGGAGCTCCTACGAGCAGTACTTC. Translation gives CASSSRWRSSYEQYF. The variable domain in full, with the rest retrieved from reference TRBV7-9 and TRBJ2-7, is DTGVSQNPRHKITKRGQNVTFRCDPISEHNRLYWYRQTLGQGPEFLTYFQNEAQLEKSRLLSDRFSAERPKGSFSTLEIQRTEQGDSAMYLCASSSRWRSSYEQYFGPGTRLTVT.

This sequence joins TRBV27 and TRBJ1-1, with 8 bases fitting TRBD1. This CDR3 is 14 amino acids long. Germline V gene sequence: CDR1 MNHEY, CDR2 SMNVEV (reference sequence). After removal of 6 bases from V and 8 bases from J, the junction contained 11 bases not matched to a gene. Written as DNA, the CDR3 is TGTGCCAGCAGCCATGAAATGGACAGGGTAGAAGCTTTCTTT. Translating it yields CASSHEMDRVEAFF.

The chain links TRBV27 to TRBJ1-5; the D is unclear. The V end was cut by 7 bases, the J end by 2 bases, with 12 bases between. The germline V gene has CDR1 MNHEY and CDR2 SMNVEV (reference sequence). The CDR3 consists of 14 residues. DNA for the CDR3: TGTGCCAGCAAACCCCTGTCTGGCAATCAGCCCCAGCATTTT. Residues: CASKPLSGNQPQHF.

The chain links TRBV24-1 to TRBJ1-3, with D maybe TRBD1 (5 bases). This CDR3 has 16 amino acids. The germline CDR1 and CDR2 sequences are KGHDR and SFDVKD. V was shortened by 4 bases and J by 0 bases, with 12 bases between the two germline ends. The CDR3 reads CATSDRGPGSGNTIYF. The CDR3, as DNA: TGTGCCACCAGTGACCGGGGACCGGGCTCTGGAAACACCATATATTTT.

The V call is TRBV6-5, the J call TRBJ2-5; D is perhaps TRBD2 (7 bases). V was shortened by 5 bases and J by 3 bases, with 16 bases between the two germline ends. The CDR3 totals 15 residues. Per germline, CDR1 MNHEY and CDR2 SVGAGI. CDR3 protein: CASSPIRGAEETQYF. DNA of the CDR3: TGTGCCAGCAGTCCCATCCGGGGGGCTGAAGAGACCCAGTACTTC.

V usage is TRBV6-5 and J usage is TRBJ1-5; D is perhaps TRBD1 (5 bases). The V and J ends lost 4 bases and 4 bases respectively, with 8 bases between them. Germline V gene sequence: CDR1 MNHEY, CDR2 SVGAGI. The CDR3 has 13 amino acids. The CDR3 loop reads CASSWDGNQPQHF. In DNA, the CDR3 is TGTGCCAGCAGTTGGGACGGTAATCAGCCCCAGCATTTT.

This chain joins TRBV19 and TRBJ1-1; possible D gene TRBD1, 5 bases. Germline CDR1 and CDR2: LNHDA and SQIVND (reference sequence). V shed 8 bases and J shed 1 base, with 14 bases lying between them. CDR3 length equals 14 residues. CDR3 DNA sequence: TGTGCCAGTGGACCGCTGGGGGAGAACACTGAAGCTTTCTTT. This translates into CASGPLGENTEAFF.

V usage is TRBV9 and J usage is TRBJ2-7; the D gene is possibly TRBD2 (6 bases). Germline V gene lookup returns CDR1 SGDLS and CDR2 YYNGEE. CDR3 length: 17 amino acids. V dropped 4 bases and J dropped 0 bases, with 20 bases sitting between them. CDR3 loop: CASSSRPRRDSSYEQYF. In DNA, the CDR3 is TGTGCCAGCAGCTCCCGTCCTCGGCGGGATTCCTCCTACGAGCAGTACTTC.

This clone was counted once. The chain employs TRBV28 and TRBJ1-5; possible D gene TRBD1, 6 bases. The CDR3 is 12 amino acids. Per the germline V gene, CDR1 is MDHEN and CDR2 is SYDVKM. The V and J ends lost 6 bases and 7 bases respectively, with 10 bases between them. The CDR3 sequence: CASRQGMQPQHF. The CDR3 DNA is TGTGCCAGCAGGCAGGGGATGCAGCCCCAGCATTTT. The full variable domain, its missing parts supplied by reference TRBV28 and TRBJ1-5, is DVKVTQSSRYLVKRTGEKVFLECVQDMDHENMFWYRQDPGLGLRLIYFSYDVKMKEKGDIPEGYSVSREKKERFSLILESASTNQTSMYLCASRQGMQPQHFGDGTRLSIL.

The rearrangement uses TRBV18 and TRBJ1-4; D is unclear. CDR3 length equals 17 residues. Looked up from germline, CDR1 is KGHSH and CDR2 is LQKENI. V shed 0 bases and J shed 0 bases, with 11 bases lying between them. The CDR3 loop is CASSPPVSVATNEKLFF. The CDR3 DNA sequence: TGTGCCAGCTCACCACCGGTGTCGGTCGCAACTAATGAAAAACTGTTTTTT.

The V gene is TRBV19, the J gene TRBJ1-2; D gene ambiguous. Germline-derived CDR1 and CDR2 are LNHDA and SQIVND (reference sequence). The V end lost 6 bases, the J end lost 10 bases, and 24 bases lay between the germline ends. The CDR3 is 15 amino acids. The CDR3 DNA follows: TGTGCCAGTAGGAAGGTCGGGCCGGCCACCAATTTCTACACCTTC. Translated: CASRKVGPATNFYTF.

This sequence joins TRBV5-4 and TRBJ1-5, with 12 bases that match TRBD1. Germline CDR1 is SGHNT and CDR2 is YYREEE (reference sequence). With V trimmed by 2 bases and J by 1 base, 4 bases remained unmatched. The CDR3 is made up of 17 amino acids. The CDR3 loop reads CASSFGTGGWSNQPQHF. CDR3 nucleotides: TGTGCCAGCAGCTTTGGGACAGGGGGCTGGAGCAATCAGCCCCAGCATTTT.

V and J are TRBV4-1 and TRBJ1-4; TRBD1 is a possible D gene (6 bases). This CDR3 is built from 15 residues. Per germline, CDR1 MGHRA and CDR2 YSYEKL. V lost 4 bases, J lost 3 bases, and 12 bases lay in between. CDR3 coding DNA: TGCGCCAGCAGCCTAGTTCAGGGGCCTAATGAAAAACTGTTTTTT. As protein: CASSLVQGPNEKLFF.